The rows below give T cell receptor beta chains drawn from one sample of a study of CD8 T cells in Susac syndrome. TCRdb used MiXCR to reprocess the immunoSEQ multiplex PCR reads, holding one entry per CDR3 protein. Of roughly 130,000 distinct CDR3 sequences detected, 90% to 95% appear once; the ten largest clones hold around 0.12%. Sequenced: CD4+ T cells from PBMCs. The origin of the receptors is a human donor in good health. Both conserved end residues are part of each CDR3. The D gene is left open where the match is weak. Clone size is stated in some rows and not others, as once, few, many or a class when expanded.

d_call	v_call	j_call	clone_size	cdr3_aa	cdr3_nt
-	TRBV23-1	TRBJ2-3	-	CASGQRITDTQYF	TGCGCCAGTGGTCAAAGAATCACAGATACGCAGTATTTT
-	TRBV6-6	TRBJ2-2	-	CASSYASGWDTGELFF	TGTGCCAGCAGTTACGCGTCAGGGTGGGACACCGGGGAGCTGTTTTTT
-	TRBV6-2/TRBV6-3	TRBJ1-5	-	CASRPTVAQPQHF	TGTGCCAGCAGGCCCACCGTGGCTCAGCCCCAGCATTTT
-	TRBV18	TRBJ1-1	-	CASSPRRAVTEAFF	TGTGCCAGCTCACCACGTAGGGCGGTCACTGAAGCTTTCTTT
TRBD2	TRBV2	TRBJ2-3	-	CASRAGTSGRATDTQYF	TGTGCCAGCAGAGCCGGGACTAGCGGGAGGGCCACAGATACGCAGTATTTT
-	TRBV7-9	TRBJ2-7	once	CASSFSAPGEQYF	TGTGCCAGCAGCTTCTCGGCCCCGGGTGAGCAGTACTTC
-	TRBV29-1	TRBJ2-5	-	CSVDPASGETQYF	TGCAGCGTTGATCCGGCGTCCGGAGAGACCCAGTACTTC
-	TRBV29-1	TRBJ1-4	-	CSVFRASNEKLFF	TGCAGCGTTTTCAGGGCGTCCAATGAAAAACTGTTTTTT
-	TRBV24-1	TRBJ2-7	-	CATSDLYEQYF	TGTGCCACCAGTGATCTCTACGAGCAGTACTTC
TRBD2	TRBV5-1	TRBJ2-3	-	CASSLGLVSGTQYF	TGCGCCAGCAGCCTGGGACTAGTAAGTGGTACGCAGTATTTT
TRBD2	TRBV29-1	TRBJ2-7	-	CSVEERLAGAEQYF	TGCAGCGTTGAAGAACGGCTAGCGGGAGCCGAGCAGTACTTC
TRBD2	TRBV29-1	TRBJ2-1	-	CSVEELAGATNEQFF	TGCAGCGTTGAAGAACTAGCGGGAGCTACCAATGAGCAGTTCTTC
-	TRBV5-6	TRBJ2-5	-	CASTIRGGLETQYF	TGTGCCAGCACTATAAGGGGGGGTCTAGAGACCCAGTACTTC
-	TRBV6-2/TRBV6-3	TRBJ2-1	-	CASPPLYGLRGDAIVRDEQFF	TGTGCCAGCCCCCCCCTGTACGGCTTACGCGGAGACGCAATCGTTCGCGATGAGCAGTTCTTC
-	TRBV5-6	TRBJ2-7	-	CASELYPYEQYF	TGTGCCAGCGAGCTCTACCCCTACGAGCAGTACTTC
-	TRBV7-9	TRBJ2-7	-	CASSLNQPHEQYF	TGTGCCAGCAGCTTAAATCAGCCCCACGAGCAGTACTTC
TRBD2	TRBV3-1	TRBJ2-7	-	CASSQEGLASHEQYF	TGTGCCAGCAGCCAAGAGGGACTAGCTTCCCACGAGCAGTACTTC
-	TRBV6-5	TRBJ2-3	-	CASSYSSLTDTQYF	TGTGCCAGCAGTTACTCGAGCCTCACAGATACGCAGTATTTT
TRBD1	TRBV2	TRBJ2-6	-	CASRPGTGLGANVLTF	TGTGCCAGCCGTCCCGGGACAGGGTTAGGGGCCAACGTCCTGACTTTC
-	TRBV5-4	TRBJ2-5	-	CASSLASSGFQTTQYF	TGTGCCAGCAGCTTGGCCTCTTCAGGGTTTCAGACGACCCAGTACTTC
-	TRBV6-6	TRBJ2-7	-	CATTWGTSYEQYF	TGTGCCACAACATGGGGGACTTCCTACGAGCAGTACTTC
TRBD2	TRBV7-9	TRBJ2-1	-	CASSFVPGLAAAEQFF	TGTGCCAGCAGCTTTGTCCCAGGACTAGCGGCTGCTGAGCAGTTCTTC
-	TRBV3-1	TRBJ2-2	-	CASSRRGRANTGELFF	TGTGCCAGCAGCCGCCGGGGACGCGCGAACACCGGGGAGCTGTTTTTT
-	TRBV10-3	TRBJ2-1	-	CAISDGGSRNGEQFF	TGTGCCATCAGTGACGGTGGATCCAGGAATGGTGAGCAGTTCTTC
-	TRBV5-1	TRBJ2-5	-	CASSGGDSQETQYF	TGCGCCAGCAGCGGGGGGGACAGCCAAGAGACCCAGTACTTC
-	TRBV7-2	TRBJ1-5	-	CASSLEQGNQPQHF	TGTGCCAGCAGCTTAGAACAGGGAAATCAGCCCCAGCATTTT
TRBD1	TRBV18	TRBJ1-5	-	CASSLNRGDQPQHF	TGTGCCAGCTCACTTAACAGGGGCGATCAGCCCCAGCATTTT
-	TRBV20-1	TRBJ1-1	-	CSAPTDLNTEAFF	TGCAGTGCTCCGACAGACCTGAACACTGAAGCTTTCTTT
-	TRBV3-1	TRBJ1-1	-	CASSQGWVNTEAFF	TGTGCCAGCAGCCAAGGCTGGGTGAACACTGAAGCTTTCTTT
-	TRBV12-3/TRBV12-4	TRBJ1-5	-	CASSFPGGQPQHF	TGTGCCAGCAGTTTTCCAGGAGGGCAGCCCCAGCATTTT
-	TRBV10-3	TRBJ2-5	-	CAISDQGRAQETQYF	TGTGCCATCAGTGATCAGGGCAGGGCTCAAGAGACCCAGTACTTC
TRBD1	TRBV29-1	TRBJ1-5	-	CSVAAAQGGNQPQHF	TGCAGCGTTGCCGCAGCACAGGGGGGCAATCAGCCCCAGCATTTT
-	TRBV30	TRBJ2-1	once	CASSDRMGNEQFF	TGTGCCTCTTCCGACAGAATGGGCAATGAGCAGTTCTTC
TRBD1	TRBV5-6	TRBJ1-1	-	CASSIHRGEAFF	TGTGCCAGCAGCATACACAGGGGTGAAGCTTTCTTT
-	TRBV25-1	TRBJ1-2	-	CASTLGTGADSRYGYTF	TGTGCCAGCACCCTCGGGACGGGCGCGGATTCGCGCTATGGCTACACCTTC
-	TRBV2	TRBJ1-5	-	CASSGRVYQPQHF	TGTGCCAGCAGTGGCAGGGTATATCAGCCCCAGCATTTT
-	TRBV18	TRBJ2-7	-	CASSPLGASYEQYF	TGTGCCAGCTCACCCTTAGGAGCCTCCTACGAGCAGTACTTC
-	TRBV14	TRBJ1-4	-	CASSPRLNEKLFF	TGTGCCAGCAGCCCCCGACTTAATGAAAAACTGTTTTTT
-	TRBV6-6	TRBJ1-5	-	CASSPDSLSNQPQHF	TGTGCCAGCAGCCCTGATTCCCTGAGCAATCAGCCCCAGCATTTT
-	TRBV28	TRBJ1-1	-	CAHHGGGSGTEAFF	TGTGCCCACCATGGGGGGGGTTCGGGCACTGAAGCTTTCTTT